The subject of this entry is one T cell receptor beta chain. The specificity of this receptor is unknown. Base qualities are missing; no much larger clone stands one base away. From the cysteine through the phenylalanine, the CDR3 covers 14 amino acids. The DNA shown is the 42-base CDR3, in frame from base 1. V was cut back by 7 bases and J by 10 bases, leaving a gap of 17 bases between them. CDR1 and CDR2 (LNHDA, SQIVND) derive from the germline V gene (reference sequence). This entry belongs to a study of PD-L1 blockade in urothelial cancer (dated by TCRdb to 2016 to 2017). Background for the entire study: All patients started therapy around 2014 and received atezolizumab 1,200 mg intravenously every 3 weeks. About 90% of the 29 patients were males with bladder-origin urothelial cancer, and about 60% of the roughly 29 reported a prior smoking history. Patients had an ECOG performance status of 0 or 1 and had received between 0 and 3 prior chemotherapy regimens. Blood samples were analyzed 3 weeks after the start of treatment (second dose) and 6 weeks after the start of treatment. Blood samples gave median yields of approximately 130,000 T cells and 80,000 or so unique TCRs, along with a median clonality of 0.080. Somatic, immune and clinical correlates of response to PD-L1 blockade with atezolizumab in urothelial cancer were the focus of an exploratory multi-omic analysis. Pretreatment tumor samples and matched peripheral blood, collected serially before and after atezolizumab treatment, underwent TCR sequencing. Durable clinical benefit was defined as a progression-free survival longer than 6 months, and TCR features were additionally tested against progression-free survival and overall survival. In the same patients who had TCR sequencing, pretreatment tumors also underwent whole exome sequencing and RNA sequencing. Durable clinical benefit was achieved by nine patients but not by the remaining 20. Pretreatment blood TCR-seq was available for 30 or so patients, at least one posttreatment blood collection was obtained for about 24 patients, and tumor TCR-seq was available for about 24 patients.

General study outcomes and caveats: A pretreatment peripheral blood TCR clonality below the median was linked to improved progression-free and overall survival. At 3 weeks after the start of treatment, tumor-associated TCR clones in peripheral blood had expanded more in patients with durable benefit (n ≈ 24, p = 0.022). Because the sample size was small (n = 29) and many of the analyses were exploratory, the results are meant to be hypothesis-generating.

To estimate absolute template abundance from read counts, synthetic TCR analog templates were spiked into each PCR. The immunoSEQ assay was used to amplify TCRbeta CDR3 regions from genomic DNA with bias-controlled V and J gene primers. Rearranged TCRbeta segments were sequenced at approximately 20X coverage. Per the authors' processing: Sequencing errors were corrected by clustering, and CDR3s were annotated against IMGT so that V, D and J genes could be assigned. Downstream analyses used only productive TCRbeta rearrangements and left out out-of-frame or stop-codon sequences. To compute clonality, Shannon entropy was normalized by the log of the number of unique productive sequences and then subtracted from one. Fisher's exact test with Benjamini-Hochberg correction, using a cutoff of adjusted p below 0.01, was how clones that differed between time points or between blood and tumor were identified. TCRdb mirrors the immuneACCESS table, restricted to in-frame sequences. Some clones are absent from its copies; in checked studies, under half trace to an unresolved V gene, and the reason for the others is unknown. D and trimming were read from the DNA, whereas the V and J calls and clone size are those reported in that table. Present in this sample are around 110,000 clones, 85% to 90% of which were seen just once. Under 2% of the sample is taken by the ten largest.

The label giving this sample's time point can be read as: peripheral blood 6 weeks after treatment start. The cohort comprised nearly 30 patients with locally advanced or metastatic urothelial carcinoma treated at Memorial Sloan Kettering on a trial protocol. Peripheral blood mononuclear cells were collected pretreatment and during treatment, with between 1 and 8 total time points obtained per patient. The Qiagen DNeasy Blood extraction kit was used to purify genomic DNA from total PBMCs and from tumor samples. PBMCs were collected pretreatment and during treatment, and were isolated and stored as previously described.

Sequenced here: PBMCs, sampled around atezolizumab (anti-PD-L1) treatment. The receptor chain draws on TRBV19 and TRBJ1-6; the D gene is perhaps TRBD1, from 5 matching bases. The source of this sequence is a man aged 55 to 69 with urothelial cancer. The encoded CDR3 is CASKGNGDSSPLHF. The DNA sequence reads TGTGCCAGTAAGGGGAATGGGGACTCGTCACCCCTCCACTTT.